The 21 T cell receptor beta chains below all came from one sample that was sequenced in a study of blood T cell repertoires in COVID-19. Here immunoSEQ multiplex PCR was the method, and the copy in TCRdb shows in-frame clones only, minus some. The sample consists of about 250,000 clones, around 85% of them appearing once. Sample: peripheral blood. Source of these receptors: a woman aged 40 to 55 with active or convalescent COVID-19.

J is TRBJ1-1 and V is TRBV5-6, with D perhaps TRBD1 (5 bases). Between the trimmed V and J ends, which lost 1 base and 6 bases, there was a span of 13 bases. The CDR3 is 14 amino acids. Germline values: CDR1 SGHDT, CDR2 YYEEEE. DNA for the CDR3: TGTGCCAGCAGCTTGCTCGCGGGACCCCCTGAAGCTTTCTTT. It translates to CASSLLAGPPEAFF.

The chain uses TRBV7-2 and TRBJ2-1; D is undetermined. The CDR3 is made up of 15 amino acids. CDR1 and CDR2 (germline): SGHTA, FQGNSA. V shed 7 bases and J shed 9 bases, with 22 bases lying between them. In DNA, the CDR3 is TGTGCCAGCACCCGACGAACTGGCCAGGTGGGTGAGCAGTTCTTC. Its protein is CASTRRTGQVGEQFF.

The chain combines TRBV7-2 with TRBJ1-2; D gene unclear. The V and J ends lost 1 base and 0 bases respectively, with 9 bases between them. CDR3 length equals 15 residues. The germline V gene encodes CDR1 SGHTA and CDR2 FQGNSA. The CDR3 bases are TGTGCCAGCAGCTTAGAATCACAGCCTAACTATGGCTACACCTTC. Protein: CASSLESQPNYGYTF.

This clone came up a few times. The V gene is TRBV11-2, the J gene TRBJ2-5; TRBD2 matches at 13 bases. This CDR3 has 16 residues. V was pared by 4 bases and J by 5 bases, with 7 bases of the junction left unmatched. In germline, CDR1 is SGHAT, CDR2 FQNNGV. CDR3 bases: TGTGCCAGCAGCTCGCAGGGACTAGCGGGGATCGAGACCCAGTACTTC. It encodes CASSSQGLAGIETQYF.

The chain employs TRBV6-5 and TRBJ1-3; 7 bases align to TRBD1. Germline V gives CDR1 MNHEY, CDR2 SVGAGI. Unmatched junction bases numbered 3, after V lost 2 bases and J lost 2 bases. This CDR3 contains 15 residues. Written as DNA, the CDR3 is TGTGCCAGCAGTTACGACAGGGACCCTGGAAACACCATATATTTT. Protein: CASSYDRDPGNTIYF.

The chain combines TRBV3-1 (or the pseudogene TRBV3-2) with TRBJ1-2; 8 bases fit TRBD1. Germline V lookup: CDR1 LGHDT, CDR2 YNNKEL (reference sequence). The V and J ends lost 4 bases and 0 bases, in that order; junction bases with no gene match: 7. This CDR3 spans 16 amino acids. The CDR3 coding sequence is TGTGCCAGCAGCCCCCGCCGGGACAGGTCTAACTATGGCTACACCTTC. Translating gives CASSPRRDRSNYGYTF.

CDR3 sequence: CASSPGASSAKETQYF. The CDR3 DNA is TGTGCCAGCTCACCTGGAGCGAGTAGCGCAAAAGAGACCCAGTACTTC. The chain links TRBV18 to TRBJ2-5, with D tentatively TRBD2 (5 bases). Trimming shortened V by 3 bases and J by 3 bases, and 17 bases separated the two germline ends. The CDR3 contains 16 residues. The germline gives CDR1 KGHSH, CDR2 LQKENI.

V gene TRBV11-3 combines with J gene TRBJ2-7, with D uncertain. This CDR3 has 11 residues. Between the trimmed V and J ends, which lost 5 bases and 7 bases, there was a span of 9 bases. Germline values: CDR1 SGHNT, CDR2 YENEEA. The CDR3 DNA follows: TGTGCCAGCAGCCATGGAGTTGAGCAGTACTTC. Amino acids: CASSHGVEQYF.

This clone was detected only a few times. This chain uses TRBV2 with TRBJ1-3, with D possibly TRBD1 on 6 matching bases. CDR1 and CDR2 (germline): SNHLY, FYNNEI. This CDR3 has 15 amino acids. The V gene lost 7 bases and the J gene lost 2 bases, with 15 bases spanning the gap. The CDR3 bases are TGTGCCAGCACTAAAGAAGGGGGACCTGGAAACACCATATATTTT. It encodes CASTKEGGPGNTIYF.

V is TRBV2 and J is TRBJ2-3; 10 nucleotides agree with TRBD2. The trim removed 8 bases at V and 2 bases at J, leaving 7 bases unmatched. The CDR3 is 15 residues long. Per the germline V gene, CDR1 is SNHLY and CDR2 is FYNNEI. CDR3 DNA sequence: TGTGCCAGCGCAGGACTAGCGGAGATCACAGATACGCAGTATTTT. It specifies CASAGLAEITDTQYF.

V is TRBV6-1 and J is TRBJ1-5; no reliable D call. There are 14 residues in the CDR3. Germline V gene data show CDR1 as MNHNS and CDR2 as SASEGT. The V gene lost 1 base and the J gene lost 12 bases, with 16 bases spanning the gap. The CDR3 DNA follows: TGTGCCAGCAGTGAAGTAGGTGAGGGTGGGGTCCAGCATTTT. Translated, it gives CASSEVGEGGVQHF.

This clone has a single count. The J gene is TRBJ1-2, the V gene TRBV5-1; D is undetermined. CDR1 is SGHRS and CDR2 is YFSETQ in the germline V gene. Trimming took off 2 bases at V and 6 bases at J, with 8 bases between the two ends. The CDR3 covers 12 residues. This chain's CDR3 is CASSLNGDGYTF. For the CDR3, the DNA is TGCGCCAGCAGCTTAAACGGGGATGGCTACACCTTC.

As regards this clone: Other DNA sequences in this sample translate to the same CDR3. V is TRBV18 and J is TRBJ1-5; the D is unclear. Germline-derived CDR1 and CDR2 are KGHSH and LQKENI. This CDR3 region has 14 residues. Deletions cut 6 bases from V and 0 bases from J, with 9 bases between. Written as DNA, the CDR3 is TGTGCCAGCTCGACGGGGAATAGCAATCAGCCCCAGCATTTT. It is translated as CASSTGNSNQPQHF. The full variable domain, with the rest looked up from reference TRBV18 and TRBJ1-5, is NAGVMQNPRHLVRRRGQEARLRCSPMKGHSHVYWYRQLPEEGLKFMVYLQKENIIDESGMPKERFSAEFPKEGPSILRIQQVVRGDSAAYFCASSTGNSNQPQHFGDGTRLSIL.

V usage is TRBV5-1 and J usage is TRBJ2-7; 7 nucleotides line up with TRBD2. The junction had 8 bases not matched to a gene; V was cut back by 2 bases and J by 0 bases. CDR1 SGHRS and CDR2 YFSETQ come from the germline V gene. CDR3 size: 16 residues. In nucleotides, the CDR3 is TGCGCCAGCAGCTTAGAGCGGGGATCCTACTCCTACGAGCAGTACGTC. Translation gives CASSLERGSYSYEQYV.

V is TRBV10-1 and J is TRBJ2-3, with 11 bases matching TRBD2. This CDR3 has 15 residues. With 6 bases clipped from V and 1 base from J, the junction kept 3 bases outside the gene matches. The V gene's germline CDR1 is WNHNN and CDR2 SYGVQD (reference sequence). The CDR3 nucleotides are TGCGCCAGCAGCGAACTAGCGGGGGGCACAGATACGCAGTATTTT. It yields the protein CASSELAGGTDTQYF.

This chain joins TRBV20-1 and TRBJ1-1; D uncertain. Trimming stripped 5 bases from V and 5 bases from J, with 9 bases between. CDR1 is DFQATT, CDR2 SNEGSKA, per germline (reference sequence). CDR3 length: 11 amino acids. CDR3 nucleotides: TGCAGTGCTTTCGAGGGTACTGAAGCTTTCTTT. This translates into CSAFEGTEAFF.

This chain uses TRBV5-4 with TRBJ1-3, with D possibly matching TRBD1 (5 bases). Per the germline V gene, CDR1 is SGHNT and CDR2 is YYREEE (reference sequence). The CDR3 sequence is 17 residues long. The germline V and J ends were trimmed by 3 bases and 3 bases, with 19 bases remaining between them. The CDR3 nucleotides are TGTGCCAGCAGCTGGGGGGACGGCGGGGGAGGTGGAAACACCATATATTTT. Protein product: CASSWGDGGGGGNTIYF.

J is TRBJ1-1 and V is TRBV20-1, with D unclear. The CDR3 runs to 14 residues. Trimming took 3 bases from V and 0 from J, leaving 11 bases between them. The V gene's germline CDR1 is DFQATT and CDR2 SNEGSKA (reference sequence). The CDR3 nucleotides are TGCAGTGCTAGTTACAGCACCTTGAACACTGAAGCTTTCTTT. This translates into CSASYSTLNTEAFF.

The genes are TRBV11-2 and TRBJ2-2; TRBD2 matches 8 bases. The CDR3 is made up of 14 amino acids. CDR1 and CDR2 from the germline V gene are SGHAT and FQNNGV. The V gene end was trimmed by 5 bases and the J gene end by 7 bases; junction bases not matched to a gene: 6. CDR3 region: CASSRSGGIGELFF. DNA for the CDR3: TGTGCCAGCAGCCGGAGCGGGGGCATCGGGGAGCTGTTTTTT.

CDR3 loop: CASSFNSRGDNEQFF. The CDR3 DNA sequence: TGCGCCAGCAGCTTTAATTCCAGGGGGGACAATGAGCAGTTCTTC. The chain has TRBV5-1 and TRBJ2-1, with a possible D match to TRBD1 (7 bases). In germline, CDR1 is SGHRS, CDR2 YFSETQ. V was pared by 2 bases and J by 5 bases, with 14 bases between. The CDR3 runs 15 residues.

The chain employs TRBV11-2 and TRBJ2-5; the match to TRBD2 covers 13 bases. Per the germline V gene, CDR1 is SGHAT and CDR2 is FQNNGV. V was pared by 2 bases and J by 5 bases, with 5 bases of the junction left unmatched. There are 16 residues in the CDR3. The CDR3 loop is CASSLRTSGGIETQYF. In DNA, the CDR3 is TGTGCCAGCAGCTTACGGACTAGCGGGGGAATCGAGACCCAGTACTTC.